What follows are 26 T cell receptor beta chains derived from one specimen sequenced in a study of CD8 T cells in ankylosing spondylitis. The study's findings and limits: Several highly homologous variants formed a TCR beta motif that appeared characteristic of ankylosing spondylitis blood.

A single record per CDR3 protein comes from TCRdb applying MiXCR to the 5' RACE reads. Among approximately 540,000 distinct CDR3 sequences listed, about 13% were seen once. Their antigen targets remain unknown. Sequencing input: blood, either unsorted or a sorted T cell fraction (not recorded which). The receptor set was obtained from a male donor with ankylosing spondylitis.

This clonotype has just a few counts. V is TRBV20-1 and J is TRBJ2-1; TRBD2 agrees at 7 bases. J lost 3 bases, V lost 6 bases, and 8 bases had no gene match. From germline, CDR1 is DFQATT and CDR2 SNEGSKA (reference sequence). The CDR3 length is 14 residues. DNA of the CDR3: TGCAGTGCCAGTGGGGGGGATAGCTACAATGAGCAGTTCTTC. Translating gives CSASGGDSYNEQFF.

Only a few counts were recorded for this clonotype. The chain links TRBV2 to TRBJ1-1; tentatively, D is TRBD1 (5 bases). Germline assignment: CDR1 SNHLY and CDR2 FYNNEI. The CDR3 extends over 14 amino acids. The germline V and J ends were trimmed by 3 bases and 4 bases, with 12 bases remaining between them. The CDR3, as DNA: TGTGCCAGCAGTGATCAGGGCTTGAGCACTGAAGCTTTCTTT. Its protein is CASSDQGLSTEAFF.

This clonotype was found a few times. The J gene is TRBJ2-1, the V gene TRBV29-1; 8 positions agree with TRBD1. From germline, CDR1 is SQVTM and CDR2 ANQGSEA. The J segment lost 5 bases and the V segment lost 1 base, leaving 4 bases of the junction unmatched. This CDR3 comprises 14 residues. In DNA form, the CDR3 reads TGCAGCGTTGAAGGGACAGGGCTCCACAATGAGCAGTTCTTC. It codes for CSVEGTGLHNEQFF.

The chain uses TRBV7-9 and TRBJ2-3, with TRBD1 as a possible D gene (7 bases). Germline V lookup: CDR1 SEHNR, CDR2 FQNEAQ (reference sequence). This CDR3 region has 14 residues. With 5 bases removed from V and 2 bases from J, the gap between germline ends came to 11 bases. The CDR3, as DNA: TGTGCCAGCAGCCGCGGGACAGACACAGATACGCAGTATTTT. It codes for CASSRGTDTDTQYF.

This clonotype was counted many times. The CDR3 sequence is CSLGGNRDEQFF. In DNA form, the CDR3 reads TGCAGCCTAGGGGGCAATAGGGATGAGCAGTTCTTC. This rearrangement joins TRBV29-1 to TRBJ2-1, with 7 bases aligning to TRBD1. The germline V gene has CDR1 SQVTM and CDR2 ANQGSEA. Trimming took 8 bases from V and 8 from J; bases not matched to a gene: 9. This CDR3 is built from 12 residues.

This clonotype was counted ten times or more. This sequence joins TRBV3-1 and TRBJ2-5; D is possibly TRBD2 (5 bases). Germline loops: CDR1 LGHDT, CDR2 YNNKEL (reference sequence). This CDR3 region has 11 residues. The chain's CDR3 is CASEQQETQYF. CDR3 coding DNA: TGTGCTAGCGAGCAACAAGAGACCCAGTACTTC.

This clonotype has a count of ten or more. The rearrangement links TRBV5-1 to TRBJ2-4; unclear D gene. The CDR3 has 17 amino acids. V shed 0 bases and J shed 0 bases, with 13 bases lying between them. Germline CDR1 SGHRS, CDR2 YFSETQ. The CDR3 DNA follows: TGCGCCAGCAGCTTGGGCCGCGTGCCCCTAGCCAAAAACATTCAGTACTTC. It specifies CASSLGRVPLAKNIQYF.

V usage is TRBV5-1 and J usage is TRBJ2-1; 11 bases agree with TRBD2. The CDR3 loop spans 14 amino acids. Per the germline V gene, CDR1 is SGHRS and CDR2 is YFSETQ. Germline trimming cut 7 bases from V and 7 bases from J; bases unmatched to any gene: 7. For the CDR3, the DNA is TGCGCCAGCGGGACTAGCGGCCCAAGTAATGAGCAGTTCTTC. Amino acids: CASGTSGPSNEQFF.

The chain recombines TRBV27 with TRBJ2-1, with unresolved D. Deletions cut 2 bases from V and 8 bases from J, with 19 bases between. The CDR3 contains 16 residues. Germline CDR1 reads MNHEY; CDR2 reads SMNVEV (reference sequence). The CDR3 sequence is CASSLKPPDGIYEQFF. Here the CDR3 DNA reads TGTGCCAGCAGTTTAAAGCCCCCGGACGGAATATATGAGCAGTTCTTC.

The chain has TRBV29-1 and TRBJ1-4; weak D call: TRBD1 (6 bases). The CDR3 has 13 amino acids. V dropped 7 bases and J dropped 3 bases, with 12 bases sitting between them. CDR1 is SQVTM, CDR2 ANQGSEA, per germline. The CDR3 is CSAAQGPNEKLFF. CDR3 DNA sequence: TGCAGCGCCGCCCAGGGGCCTAATGAAAAACTGTTTTTT.

This clonotype was seen a few times. The rearrangement joins TRBV7-2 to TRBJ2-1; 11 bases are shared with TRBD2. Germline CDR1 reads SGHTA; CDR2 reads FQGNSA. There are 13 residues in the CDR3. V dropped 5 bases and J dropped 12; count of bases not matched to a gene: 6. CDR3 region: CASSTSGSGAQFF. Written as DNA, the CDR3 is TGTGCCAGCAGCACTAGCGGGAGCGGTGCGCAGTTCTTC.

The CDR3 loop reads CSAREGTSGRGEQFF. In DNA form, the CDR3 reads TGCAGTGCTAGAGAAGGGACTAGCGGGAGAGGTGAGCAGTTCTTC. This rearrangement joins TRBV20-1 to TRBJ2-1; 14 nucleotides match TRBD2. Germline V CDR1 and CDR2: DFQATT, SNEGSKA (reference sequence). V shed 0 bases and J 9 bases; nucleotides not matched to a gene: 4. The CDR3 is 15 residues long.

This clonotype has a handful of counts. J is TRBJ2-2 and V is TRBV27; D remains ambiguous. This CDR3 region has 15 residues. Trimming removed 3 bases from V and 5 bases from J, with 13 bases in between. Germline CDR1 and CDR2: MNHEY and SMNVEV (reference sequence). CDR3 nucleotides: TGTGCCAGCAGTTTGACTCTCTCTCTTACCGGGGAGCTGTTTTTT. Encoded protein: CASSLTLSLTGELFF.

The rearrangement uses TRBV6-1 and TRBJ1-1, with TRBD1 as a possible D gene (5 bases). The CDR3 sequence is 15 residues long. Germline V lookup: CDR1 MNHNS, CDR2 SASEGT. V was clipped by 10 bases and J by 4 bases, with 22 bases between them. The CDR3: CANTPGEAWGTEAFF. CDR3 in DNA: TGTGCCAACACCCCGGGGGAAGCATGGGGCACTGAAGCTTTCTTT.

This chain joins TRBV19 and TRBJ2-2; no definite D call. This CDR3 has 14 residues. The germline gives CDR1 LNHDA, CDR2 SQIVND (reference sequence). Trimming took 3 bases from V and 0 from J, leaving 5 bases between them. Written as DNA, the CDR3 is TGTGCCAGTAGTATGGCGGCGAACACCGGGGAGCTGTTTTTT. Its protein is CASSMAANTGELFF.

This CDR3 is CASSPGGEGNQPQHF. The CDR3 coding sequence is TGTGCCAGTTCTCCGGGGGGGGAGGGCAATCAGCCCCAGCATTTT. This chain links TRBV25-1 with TRBJ1-5; D is perhaps TRBD1 (5 bases). The length of the CDR3 is 15 residues. The germline V and J ends were trimmed by 9 bases and 2 bases, with 17 bases remaining between them. Per the germline V gene, CDR1 is MGHDK and CDR2 is SYGVNS. Together with reference TRBV25-1 and TRBJ1-5, the CDR3 gives the full variable domain: EADIYQTPRYLVIGTGKKITLECSQTMGHDKMYWYQQDPGMELHLIHYSYGVNSTEKGDLSSESTVSRIRTEHFPLTLESARPSHTSQYLCASSPGGEGNQPQHFGDGTRLSIL.

This clonotype was counted between two and nine times. This chain uses TRBV7-2 with TRBJ2-2; no clear D. Trimming took 5 bases from V and 1 from J, leaving 11 bases between them. The length of the CDR3 is 15 residues. Germline CDR1 SGHTA, CDR2 FQGNSA. The CDR3 DNA reads as TGTGCCAGCAGCCTTTCGTTAGGGAACACCGGGGAGCTGTTTTTT. Translating it yields CASSLSLGNTGELFF.

The table lists this clonotype with many counts. The genes are TRBV5-1 and TRBJ1-2, with D possibly TRBD1 on 6 matching bases. This CDR3 is built from 15 residues. Trimming cost V 0 bases and J 6 bases, with 15 bases left between them. Germline V gene sequence: CDR1 SGHRS, CDR2 YFSETQ. The CDR3 protein is CASSLEPEQGNGYTF. In nucleotides, the CDR3 is TGCGCCAGCAGCTTGGAGCCGGAGCAGGGGAATGGCTACACCTTC.

This clonotype came up a few times. This chain joins TRBV7-9 and TRBJ2-1; TRBD1 matches at 11 bases. This CDR3 spans 15 amino acids. Trimming at V came to 6 bases and at J to 3 bases, leaving 4 bases not matched to a gene. Germline-derived CDR1 and CDR2 are SEHNR and FQNEAQ (reference sequence). CDR3 bases: TGTGCCAGCAGTCGCGGGACAGGGGGCTACAATGAGCAGTTCTTC. The encoded protein is CASSRGTGGYNEQFF.

V and J are TRBV4-2 and TRBJ1-2; no clear D gene. V was trimmed by 0 bases and J by 3 bases, leaving 8 bases between them. The CDR3 is 14 residues long. CDR1 and CDR2 from the germline V gene are LGHNA and YNFKEQ. CDR3 coding DNA: TGTGCCAGCAGCCAAGATCTGGCCGACTATGGCTACACCTTC. Translating gives CASSQDLADYGYTF.

V is TRBV7-6 and J is TRBJ2-7; D is unclear. Germline V CDR1 and CDR2: SGHVS, FNYEAQ. Trimming pared 1 base from V and 1 base from J, leaving 11 bases between. The CDR3 sequence is 15 residues long. CDR3 protein: CASSLGQPNSYEQYF. The CDR3 DNA reads TGTGCCAGCAGCTTAGGGCAGCCGAATTCCTACGAGCAGTACTTC.

The chain links TRBV9 to TRBJ1-1; D is unclear. V was trimmed by 5 bases and J by 5 bases, leaving 10 bases between them. The CDR3 is made up of 12 amino acids. Looked up from germline, CDR1 is SGDLS and CDR2 is YYNGEE. Written as DNA, the CDR3 is TGTGCCAGCAGTGCGGAGGGTACTGAAGCTTTCTTT. Residues: CASSAEGTEAFF.

This clonotype was counted only a few times. The chain recombines TRBV20-1 with TRBJ2-3, with 13 bases lining up with TRBD2. Germline lookup yields CDR1 DFQATT and CDR2 SNEGSKA (reference sequence). The CDR3 consists of 19 residues. With 3 bases clipped from V and 1 base from J, the junction kept 13 bases outside the gene matches. CDR3 DNA: TGCAGTGCTAGTGGAAGTCGGACTAGCGGGAGATTTGGCACAGATACGCAGTATTTT. Protein product: CSASGSRTSGRFGTDTQYF.

The chain employs TRBV15 and TRBJ2-5; D is uncertain. The CDR3 runs 15 residues. Germline CDR1 and CDR2: LNHNV and YYDKDF (reference sequence). V was shortened by 4 bases and J by 7 bases, with 19 bases between the two germline ends. CDR3 nucleotides: TGTGCCACCAGCAACCTCCCTACCCACTCTGCGACCCAGTACTTC. Translation gives CATSNLPTHSATQYF.

Ten or more counts support this clonotype. CDR3 DNA: TGTGCCAGCAGTCCCTACAGAGGTTCGGAGACCCAGTACTTC. It is translated as CASSPYRGSETQYF. The chain is built from TRBV27 and TRBJ2-5; the D is unclear. Trimming took off 5 bases at V and 5 bases at J, with 15 bases between the two ends. The CDR3 totals 14 residues. Germline V gene lookup returns CDR1 MNHEY and CDR2 SMNVEV (reference sequence).

This clonotype was picked up a small number of times. The chain couples TRBV3-1 to TRBJ2-7; the D gene is possibly TRBD2 (5 bases). The CDR3 is 15 amino acids. Germline V gene data show CDR1 as LGHDT and CDR2 as YNNKEL (reference sequence). The V gene lost 0 bases and the J gene lost 1 base, with 10 bases spanning the gap. The CDR3 spells CASSQDPGSSYEQYF. CDR3 DNA sequence: TGTGCCAGCAGCCAAGATCCGGGGAGTTCCTACGAGCAGTACTTC.